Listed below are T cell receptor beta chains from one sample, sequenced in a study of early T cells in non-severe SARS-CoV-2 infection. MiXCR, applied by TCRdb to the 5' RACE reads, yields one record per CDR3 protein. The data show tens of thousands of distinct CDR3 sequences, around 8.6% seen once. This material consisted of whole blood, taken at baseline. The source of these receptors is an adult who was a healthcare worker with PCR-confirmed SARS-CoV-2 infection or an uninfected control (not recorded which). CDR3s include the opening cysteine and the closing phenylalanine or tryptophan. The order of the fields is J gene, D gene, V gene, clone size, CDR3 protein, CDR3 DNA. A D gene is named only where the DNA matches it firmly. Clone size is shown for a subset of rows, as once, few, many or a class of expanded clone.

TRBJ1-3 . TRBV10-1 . CARGRTSGNTIYF TGCGCCAGGGGACGTACGTCTGGAAACACCATATATTTT
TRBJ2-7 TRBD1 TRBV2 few CASSIGTGPYEQYF TGTGCCAGCAGTATCGGGACAGGGCCCTACGAGCAGTACTTC
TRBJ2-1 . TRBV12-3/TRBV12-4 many CASSFWASEQFF TGTGCCAGCAGTTTCTGGGCATCTGAGCAGTTCTTC
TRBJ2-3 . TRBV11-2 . CASSRSRSTDTQYF TGTGCCAGCTCCCGAAGCCGTAGCACAGATACGCAGTATTTT
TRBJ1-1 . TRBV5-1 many CASSLGDREAFF TGCGCCAGCAGCTTAGGGGACCGCGAAGCTTTCTTT
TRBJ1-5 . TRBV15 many CATSRGGTDQPQHF TGTGCCACCAGCCGCGGGGGGACCGATCAGCCCCAGCATTTT
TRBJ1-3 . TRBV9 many CASSVGGEWTGNTIYF TGTGCCAGCAGCGTAGGTGGGGAGTGGACTGGAAACACCATATATTTT
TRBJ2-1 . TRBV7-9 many CASSLVLRGNEQFF TGTGCCAGCAGCTTAGTTCTAAGAGGCAATGAGCAGTTCTTC
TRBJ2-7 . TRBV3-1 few CASSQDDGWEQYF TGTGCCAGCAGCCAAGATGACGGGTGGGAGCAGTACTTC
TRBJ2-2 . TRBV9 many CASSGPNTGELFF TGTGCCAGCAGCGGACCAAACACCGGGGAGCTGTTTTTT
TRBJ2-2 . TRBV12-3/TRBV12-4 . CASSPLLMDANTGELFF TGTGCCAGCAGCCCGCTCCTTATGGATGCGAACACCGGGGAGCTGTTTTTT
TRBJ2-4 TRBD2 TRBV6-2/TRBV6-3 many CASSYGLAENIQYF TGTGCCAGCAGTTACGGCCTAGCGGAAAACATTCAGTACTTC
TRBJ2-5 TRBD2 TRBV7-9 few CASSSRGSSGGIQETQYF TGTGCCAGCAGCTCGAGGGGGTCTAGCGGGGGAATCCAAGAGACCCAGTACTTC
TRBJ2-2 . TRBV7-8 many CASSSMLAATGELFF TGTGCCAGCAGCTCAATGCTAGCAGCAACCGGGGAGCTGTTTTTT
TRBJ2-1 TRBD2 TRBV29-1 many CSVEDWRLAGYNEQFF TGCAGCGTTGAAGATTGGAGACTAGCGGGATACAATGAGCAGTTCTTC
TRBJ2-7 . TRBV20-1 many CSARDMRGLIYEQYF TGCAGTGCTAGAGATATGCGGGGGCTTATCTACGAGCAGTACTTC
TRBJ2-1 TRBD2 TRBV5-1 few CASSTGTSGVNEQFF TGCGCCAGCAGCACAGGGACTAGCGGGGTCAATGAGCAGTTCTTC
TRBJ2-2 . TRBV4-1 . CASSQQSTGELFF TGCGCCAGCAGCCAACAATCCACCGGGGAGCTGTTTTTT
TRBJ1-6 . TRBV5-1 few CASSLVGTDISPLHF TGCGCCAGCAGCTTGGTAGGGACTGATATCTCACCCCTCCACTTT
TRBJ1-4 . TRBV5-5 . CASSLAGRTNEKLFF TGTGCCAGCAGCTTGGCCGGACGAACTAATGAAAAACTGTTTTTT
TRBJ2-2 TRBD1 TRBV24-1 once CATSEPGQAFHTGELFF TGTGCCACCAGTGAACCGGGACAGGCCTTCCACACCGGGGAGCTGTTTTTT
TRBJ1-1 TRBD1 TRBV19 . CASSRAGTGGSMNTEAFF TGTGCCAGTAGTCGAGCCGGGACAGGGGGATCTATGAACACTGAAGCTTTCTTT
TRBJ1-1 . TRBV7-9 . CASSLVGLEAFF TGTGCCAGCAGCTTAGTCGGCCTTGAAGCTTTCTTT
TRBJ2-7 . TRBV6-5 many CASSPEGQEQYF TGTGCCAGCAGCCCCGAGGGTCAGGAGCAGTACTTC
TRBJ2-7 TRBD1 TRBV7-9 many CASSFTPGTGKYEQYF TGTGCCAGCAGCTTTACGCCCGGGACAGGGAAATACGAGCAGTACTTC
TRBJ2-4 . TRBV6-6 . CASSTEGASAKNIQYF TGTGCCAGCAGTACTGAAGGCGCCTCAGCCAAAAACATTCAGTACTTC
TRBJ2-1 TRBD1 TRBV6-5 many CASSFSTGGVGGQFF TGTGCCAGCAGTTTTTCCACAGGGGGCGTGGGTGGGCAGTTCTTC
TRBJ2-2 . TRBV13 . CASSSRTGELFF TGTGCCAGCAGCTCTCGCACCGGGGAGCTGTTTTTT